Included here is one T cell receptor beta chain sequence, with context. Its target is not known. In the original processing: Because ImmunoSEQ provided only junction sequences with no quality scores, the filtering differed. Only in-frame clones appear in the TCRdb table, and some are missing; sequencing was by immunoSEQ multiplex PCR. D and trimming were read from the DNA, whereas the V and J calls and clone size are those reported in that table. The top ten hold over 0.12% of the sample, which has about 2.4 million clones, 85% to 95% seen once. The donor cohort consisted entirely of Caucasian adults residing in Nashville, Tennessee. The entry originates in a study of shared clonotypes between healthy human individuals. Study outcomes and limitations: Among non-shared clonotypes, generation probabilities were lower than among those shared by all four donors. Naive subsets, compared against memory subsets, generally had larger estimated richness values.

The CDR3 is made up of 16 amino acids. Germline CDR1 is SNHLY and CDR2 is FYNNEI. The germline V and J ends were trimmed by 4 bases and 6 bases, with 16 bases remaining between them. The chain uses TRBV2 and TRBJ2-6, with D maybe TRBD2 (5 bases). The sequence came from a man in his late teens or twenties in good health. The sample was naive CD4+ T cells sorted from blood. The subset denotes: CD45RA+ positively selected. The CDR3 coding sequence is TGTGCCAGCAGTGGAAGCCCGGATGGACTGGCCAACGTCCTGACTTTC. Its protein product is CASSGSPDGLANVLTF.